A single sample gave rise to the 5 T cell receptor beta chains below, sequenced in a study of cytomegalovirus exposure and HLA in healthy donors. The PCR contained 60 Vbeta and 13 Jbeta primers. Measured with immunoSEQ multiplex PCR; TCRdb has only the in-frame clones, and not every one. The table has around 200,000 clones, 84% seen once. Specimen: PBMCs. The receptors were gathered from a girl between 2 and 10 years old in good health and CMV-seropositive.

V usage is TRBV5-4 and J usage is TRBJ1-4, with TRBD1 matching over 10 bases. V dropped 4 bases and J dropped 4; count of bases not matched to a gene: 4. The length of the CDR3 is 15 residues. Germline assignment: CDR1 SGHNT and CDR2 YYREEE (reference sequence). CDR3 nucleotide sequence: TGTGCCAGCAGCCCGACAGGGGGCGTTAATGAAAAACTGTTTTTT. Protein sequence: CASSPTGGVNEKLFF.

In DNA form, the CDR3 reads TGTGCCTGGAGTGTAACTAAGGGAGGCACTGAAGCTTTCTTT. Protein sequence: CAWSVTKGGTEAFF. The chain couples TRBV30 to TRBJ1-1; D is unresolved. The CDR3 has 14 amino acids. Germline-derived CDR1 and CDR2 are GTSNPN and SVGIG (reference sequence). V gave up 0 bases and J gave up 4 bases, with 12 bases separating them.

The chain couples TRBV5-1 to TRBJ2-1; 11 bases fit TRBD1. V lost 4 bases to trimming and J lost 8 bases; unmatched junction nucleotides: 8. Germline V gene data show CDR1 as SGHRS and CDR2 as YFSETQ. This CDR3 spans 15 amino acids. The CDR3 DNA follows: TGCGCCAGCAGCGATGGACAGGGGGCGAGCGATGAGCAGTTCTTC. Residues: CASSDGQGASDEQFF.

Written as DNA, the CDR3 is TGTGCCAGCTCACCACGGGAGGGCACTGAAGCTTTCTTT. It is translated as CASSPREGTEAFF. The chain links TRBV18 to TRBJ1-1, with D unclear. The CDR3 sequence is 13 residues long. The germline V and J ends were trimmed by 1 base and 4 bases, with 7 bases remaining between them. Germline V gives CDR1 KGHSH, CDR2 LQKENI.

This chain uses TRBV15 with TRBJ2-3; D possibly corresponds to TRBD2 (5 bases). Germline CDR1 reads LNHNV; CDR2 reads YYDKDF (reference sequence). CDR3 length: 13 residues. Trimming shortened V by 5 bases and J by 6 bases, and 12 bases separated the two germline ends. In DNA form, the CDR3 reads TGTGCCACCAGCTTCCGGGAAAGGGATACGCAGTATTTT. Protein product: CATSFRERDTQYF. Complete variable domain (other parts from reference TRBV15 and TRBJ2-3): DAMVIQNPRYQVTQFGKPVTLSCSQTLNHNVMYWYQQKSSQAPKLLFHYYDKDFNNEADTPDNFQSRRPNTSFCFLDIRSPGLGDTAMYLCATSFRERDTQYFGPGTRLTVL.